This T cell receptor beta chain stems from a study of blood T cell repertoires in COVID-19. Method: immunoSEQ multiplex PCR; TCRdb's copy keeps in-frame clones and lacks some. The sample gives roughly 390,000 clones, 87% of which show up once; about 9.4% is in the top ten. Looked up from germline, CDR1 is SGHTA and CDR2 is FQGNSA. The CDR3 sequence is 16 residues long. V was shortened by 5 bases and J by 2 bases, with 16 bases between the two germline ends. The clonotype originates from a woman aged 30 to 39 with COVID-19, enrolled during active disease. Sequencing was performed on peripheral blood. V is TRBV7-2 and J is TRBJ2-1; tentative D call: TRBD2 (5 bases). This CDR3 reads CASSKTRTPPYNEQFF. Written as DNA, the CDR3 is TGTGCCAGCAGCAAAACCAGGACTCCTCCCTACAATGAGCAGTTCTTC.